This TCR beta chain is drawn from a study of cytomegalovirus exposure and HLA in healthy donors. Study observations and caveats: Reportedly, diagnosis of cytomegalovirus status by the classifier showed high specificity and sensitivity. Most TCRs appeared rarely, but some public TCRs recurred in many donors.

Produced via immunoSEQ multiplex PCR; TCRdb's table is partial and in-frame only. This sample yields about 57,000 clones, of which more than 70% are seen a single time; 0.95% to 1.5% belongs to the top ten. Comments on this clone: What it recognizes is unknown.

The V segment lost 5 bases and the J segment 6 bases; nucleotides outside the gene matches: 5. Germline loops: CDR1 MRHNA, CDR2 SNTAGT. The CDR3 consists of 13 residues. Source material: PBMCs. The source is a woman aged 18 to 35 in good health and CMV-seronegative. The rearrangement links TRBV6-4 to TRBJ2-7; 9 bases are a match to TRBD2. CDR3 in DNA: TGTGCCAGCAGTCCTAGCGGGATGGGCGAGCAGTACTTC. Residues: CASSPSGMGEQYF.